The next 25 T cell receptor beta chains were all read from a single sample in a study of blood T cell repertoires in COVID-19. Using immunoSEQ multiplex PCR, the repertoire was profiled, and TCRdb retains in-frame clones only, with some absent. Of some 240,000 clones listed, 90% to 95% are singletons. Input material: peripheral blood. The receptors come from a man in his sixties with COVID-19, enrolled during active disease.

The rearrangement links TRBV19 to TRBJ1-5, with TRBD1 matching over 8 bases. This CDR3 comprises 15 residues. Per germline, CDR1 LNHDA and CDR2 SQIVND (reference sequence). V was clipped by 6 bases and J by 0 bases; unmatched bases: 4. The CDR3 sequence: CASSLTGDSNQPQHF. DNA for the CDR3: TGTGCCAGTAGCTTGACAGGGGATAGCAATCAGCCCCAGCATTTT.

This chain uses TRBV7-9 with TRBJ1-1; unclear D gene. The germline V gene has CDR1 SEHNR and CDR2 FQNEAQ (reference sequence). This CDR3 is built from 14 residues. V was clipped by 6 bases and J by 4 bases, with 15 bases between them. CDR3 amino acids: CASRPTLGSTEAFF. CDR3 DNA sequence: TGTGCCAGCAGGCCGACCCTCGGGAGCACTGAAGCTTTCTTT.

CDR3 coding DNA: TGTGCCAGCAACCCCCCCGGGACTAGCGGTTCCTACGAGCAGTACTTC. Protein product: CASNPPGTSGSYEQYF. V usage is TRBV28 and J usage is TRBJ2-7; 11 positions agree with TRBD2. CDR3 length: 16 amino acids. The germline V gene has CDR1 MDHEN and CDR2 SYDVKM. Trimming at V came to 7 bases and at J to 1 base, leaving 9 bases not matched to a gene.

The chain carries TRBV5-1 and TRBJ2-5; D might be TRBD1 (8 bases). Germline V gene data show CDR1 as SGHRS and CDR2 as YFSETQ. V was pared by 3 bases and J by 7 bases, with 13 bases between. There are 13 residues in the CDR3. The CDR3 DNA follows: TGCGCCAGCAGCTCCCACAGGGGGGGGACCCAGTACTTC. Translating gives CASSSHRGGTQYF.

This sequence joins TRBV6-5 and TRBJ1-6; perhaps TRBD1 as D (6 bases). The V end was cut by 6 bases, the J end by 10 bases, with 16 bases between. The germline V gene has CDR1 MNHEY and CDR2 SVGAGI. The CDR3 runs to 14 residues. CDR3 residues: CASSSGQSRSPLHF. In DNA, the CDR3 is TGTGCCAGCAGCTCCGGACAGTCGCGATCACCCCTCCACTTT.

Only one count was recorded for this clone. This chain uses TRBV18 with TRBJ1-6, with a possible D match to TRBD1 (5 bases). The CDR3 runs to 17 residues. V gave up 0 bases and J gave up 6 bases, with 15 bases separating them. Germline lookup yields CDR1 KGHSH and CDR2 LQKENI. Here the CDR3 DNA reads TGTGCCAGCTCACCACCGAACGGTTACGGGGGTAATTCACCCCTCCACTTT. As protein: CASSPPNGYGGNSPLHF.

The rearrangement uses TRBV5-1 and TRBJ2-2, with 7 bases lining up with TRBD2. Germline trimming cut 1 base from V and 3 bases from J; bases unmatched to any gene: 3. The CDR3 consists of 15 residues. Germline V gene data show CDR1 as SGHRS and CDR2 as YFSETQ. The CDR3 spells CASSLPSGYTGELFF. CDR3 nucleotides: TGCGCCAGCAGCTTGCCTAGCGGATACACCGGGGAGCTGTTTTTT.

The rearrangement links TRBV28 to TRBJ2-7; D is possibly TRBD2 (6 bases). The CDR3 covers 14 residues. Trimming removed 5 bases at V and 4 bases at J, with 15 bases between. Germline values: CDR1 MDHEN, CDR2 SYDVKM. CDR3 nucleotides: TGTGCCAGCAGTCCTCCGCGGGACCCGTACGAGCAGTACTTC. Its translation: CASSPPRDPYEQYF.

The chain has TRBV5-1 and TRBJ1-1, with a weak D call TRBD1 (5 bases). The V end was cut by 8 bases, the J end by 1 base, with 12 bases between. This CDR3 region has 13 residues. The germline gives CDR1 SGHRS, CDR2 YFSETQ. CDR3 region: CASTQGPNTEAFF. DNA for the CDR3: TGCGCCAGTACTCAGGGCCCGAACACTGAAGCTTTCTTT.

This rearrangement joins TRBV27 to TRBJ1-1, with D tentatively TRBD1 (6 bases). Trimming removed 6 bases at V and 7 bases at J, with 12 bases between. Germline loops: CDR1 MNHEY, CDR2 SMNVEV (reference sequence). There are 12 residues in the CDR3. CDR3 bases: TGTGCCAGCAGCTCTTTAGGGGGTGAAGCTTTCTTT. This sequence encodes CASSSLGGEAFF.

The V and J genes are TRBV12-3 or TRBV12-4 and TRBJ2-2; possible D gene TRBD2, 5 bases. V lost 6 bases, J lost 7 bases, and 12 bases lay in between. The CDR3 has 13 amino acids. The CDR3 nucleotides read TGTGCCAGCAGCTCCTTTGCGGGCGGGGAGCTGTTTTTT. Translated, it gives CASSSFAGGELFF.

This clone turned up a few times. The rearrangement uses TRBV28 and TRBJ1-2, with D possibly matching TRBD1 (6 bases). The CDR3 has 19 residues. The V gene lost 1 base and the J gene lost 4 bases, with 25 bases spanning the gap. CDR1 and CDR2 (germline): MDHEN, SYDVKM. Here the CDR3 DNA reads TGTGCCAGCAGTTTATATGCGGGGGCAGGGGCCCAAGCCAGCTATGGCTACACCTTC. Its translation: CASSLYAGAGAQASYGYTF.

This chain uses TRBV5-1 with TRBJ2-7; 9 bases line up with TRBD2. The germline V gene has CDR1 SGHRS and CDR2 YFSETQ. The CDR3 is 14 amino acids. The V gene end was trimmed by 5 bases and the J gene end by 7 bases; junction bases not matched to a gene: 10. The CDR3 protein is CASSPLAGMGEQYF. CDR3 DNA sequence: TGCGCCAGCAGTCCCCTAGCGGGGATGGGAGAGCAGTACTTC.

This rearrangement joins TRBV7-2 to TRBJ2-7; D not resolved. This CDR3 comprises 12 residues. V was trimmed by 4 bases and J by 2 bases, leaving 6 bases between them. The germline V gene encodes CDR1 SGHTA and CDR2 FQGNSA. The CDR3 DNA reads TGTGCCAGCAGCTCCTTAACCTACGAGCAGTACTTC. Translated, it gives CASSSLTYEQYF. The entire variable domain, with the rest obtained from reference TRBV7-2 and TRBJ2-7, is as follows: GAGVSQSPSNKVTEKGKDVELRCDPISGHTALYWYRQSLGQGLEFLIYFQGNSAPDKSGLPSDRFSAERTGGSVSTLTIQRTQQEDSAVYLCASSSLTYEQYFGPGTRLTVT.

The chain uses TRBV7-9 and TRBJ2-3; TRBD2 aligns across 9 bases. Germline V gives CDR1 SEHNR, CDR2 FQNEAQ (reference sequence). This CDR3 spans 18 amino acids. Trimming cost V 1 base and J 2 bases; bases outside gene matches: 10. Here the CDR3 reads CASSLGLVSGGTTDTQYF. CDR3 sequence (DNA): TGTGCCAGCAGCTTAGGGTTGGTTAGCGGGGGCACCACAGATACGCAGTATTTT. Full variable domain (missing parts from reference TRBV7-9 and TRBJ2-3): DTGVSQNPRHKITKRGQNVTFRCDPISEHNRLYWYRQTLGQGPEFLTYFQNEAQLEKSRLLSDRFSAERPKGSFSTLEIQRTEQGDSAMYLCASSLGLVSGGTTDTQYFGPGTRLTVL.

The V and J genes are TRBV3-1 (or the pseudogene TRBV3-2) and TRBJ1-6; TRBD1 is a possible D gene (5 bases). CDR3 size: 12 residues. Germline CDR1 LGHDT, CDR2 YNNKEL (reference sequence). Trimming removed 3 bases from V and 14 bases from J, with 11 bases in between. The CDR3 spells CASSQQGSALHF. In DNA form, the CDR3 reads TGTGCCAGCAGCCAGCAGGGTTCGGCCCTCCACTTT.

V is TRBV27 and J is TRBJ1-6; TRBD1 might be the D (5 bases). Deletions cut 7 bases from V and 7 bases from J, with 8 bases between. CDR3 length: 12 amino acids. CDR1 MNHEY and CDR2 SMNVEV come from the germline V gene (reference sequence). The CDR3 region is CASTPGNSPLHF. The CDR3, as DNA: TGTGCCAGCACTCCAGGGAATTCACCCCTCCACTTT.

About this clone: This specimen includes other DNA sequences encoding the same CDR3. The rearrangement joins TRBV27 to TRBJ2-7, with 7 positions matching TRBD1. Germline values: CDR1 MNHEY, CDR2 SMNVEV (reference sequence). The CDR3 runs to 13 residues. J was trimmed by 1 base and V by 6 bases; bases with no gene match: 3. The CDR3 DNA sequence: TGTGCCAGCAGGGGACAGCTATCCTACGAGCAGTACTTC. Translated: CASRGQLSYEQYF.

This chain joins TRBV10-1 and TRBJ2-7, with 10 bases fitting TRBD2. This CDR3 is built from 16 residues. Germline trimming cut 6 bases from V and 5 bases from J; bases unmatched to any gene: 13. Germline loops: CDR1 WNHNN, CDR2 SYGVQD (reference sequence). CDR3 protein: CASSARKTSGVDEQYF. The CDR3, as DNA: TGCGCCAGCAGCGCCAGGAAAACTAGCGGGGTCGACGAGCAGTACTTC.

This chain joins TRBV19 and TRBJ2-1; D perhaps matches TRBD2 (6 bases). The CDR3 runs to 15 residues. Germline values: CDR1 LNHDA, CDR2 SQIVND (reference sequence). V was clipped by 4 bases and J by 5 bases, with 15 bases between them. CDR3 protein: CASSRVGSGHNEQFF. CDR3 bases: TGTGCCAGTAGTAGGGTTGGTAGCGGCCACAATGAGCAGTTCTTC.

The rearrangement links TRBV7-2 to TRBJ2-6; D remains unclear. This CDR3 spans 15 amino acids. The germline V and J ends were trimmed by 1 base and 2 bases, with 6 bases remaining between them. Germline lookup yields CDR1 SGHTA and CDR2 FQGNSA. CDR3 in DNA: TGTGCCAGCAGCTTAGGCCAGACTGGGGCCAACGTCCTGACTTTC. Translation: CASSLGQTGANVLTF.

The chain carries TRBV16 and TRBJ2-7; the match to TRBD1 covers 9 bases. Germline trimming cut 7 bases from V and 3 bases from J; bases unmatched to any gene: 4. The CDR3 length is 13 residues. Germline CDR1 reads KGHSY; CDR2 reads FQNENV. DNA for the CDR3: TGTGCCAGCATCACGGACAGGGGCTACGAGCAGTACTTC. Protein sequence: CASITDRGYEQYF. The whole variable domain, remainder taken from reference TRBV16 and TRBJ2-7, is GEEVAQTPKHLVRGEGQKAKLYCAPIKGHSYVFWYQQVLKNEFKFLISFQNENVFDETGMPKERFSAKCLPNSPCSLEIQATKLEDSAVYFCASITDRGYEQYFGPGTRLTVT.

This clone appeared once. V usage is TRBV18 and J usage is TRBJ1-1; 11 nucleotides line up with TRBD1. The V segment lost 5 bases and the J segment 4 bases; nucleotides outside the gene matches: 6. Germline V gene lookup returns CDR1 KGHSH and CDR2 LQKENI. The CDR3 consists of 15 residues. CDR3 in DNA: TGTGCCAGCTCAGACCAGGGGACAGGGGGCACTGAAGCTTTCTTT. Translation gives CASSDQGTGGTEAFF.

The chain is built from TRBV28 and TRBJ1-5, with 10 positions matching TRBD1. CDR3 length: 16 amino acids. Looked up from germline, CDR1 is MDHEN and CDR2 is SYDVKM. The J segment lost 7 bases and the V segment lost 4 bases, leaving 10 bases of the junction unmatched. This CDR3 reads CASSWGGTGEGQPQHF. In nucleotides, the CDR3 is TGTGCCAGCAGTTGGGGCGGGACAGGGGAAGGCCAGCCCCAGCATTTT.

The chain employs TRBV30 and TRBJ2-3; 15 nucleotides align to TRBD2. Germline CDR1 GTSNPN, CDR2 SVGIG (reference sequence). V lost 5 bases, J lost 3 bases, and 6 bases stayed unmatched. The CDR3 has 16 amino acids. CDR3 sequence: CAWRTSGGAETDTQYF. The DNA of the CDR3 is TGTGCCTGGCGGACTAGCGGGGGGGCGGAGACAGATACGCAGTATTTT.